This T cell receptor (beta chain) was sequenced in a study of T cell responses to AZD1222 COVID-19 vaccine. Looked up from germline, CDR1 is MNHEY and CDR2 is SVGAGI. The CDR3 totals 15 residues. The germline V and J ends were trimmed by 0 bases and 0 bases, with 8 bases remaining between them. Some second doses came at about 4 weeks and others at about 12 weeks; these were pooled. The method was immunoSEQ multiplex PCR; TCRdb's version includes in-frame clones alone and lacks a portion of them. The sample consists of approximately 99,000 clones, approximately 90% of them appearing once. A word on this clone: Its specificity is unknown.

Study results and caveats: Spike-specific TCR breadth and depth grew following two AZD1222 doses. A reported finding is that nearly half of spike-specific TCRs target unmutated variant regions. Females made up more of the donors, who were largely white British, and clonal diversity may have come out too low.

The sequence came from an adult who received the AZD1222 COVID-19 vaccine. Sequencing used peripheral blood, obtained 28 days after the second AZD1222 dose. J is TRBJ1-2 and V is TRBV6-5; no definite D call. CDR3 sequence reads: CASSYSGKANYGYTF. The CDR3 coding sequence is TGTGCCAGCAGTTACTCGGGGAAAGCTAACTATGGCTACACCTTC.